This T cell receptor beta chain was profiled in a study of CD8 T cells in Susac syndrome. Stable or active relapsing-remitting multiple sclerosis, untreated and meeting revised McDonald criteria, defined the controls. In contrast to the negatively isolated CD8+ and CD4+ T cells, TEMRA cells were FACS-enriched. This CDR3 is built from 17 residues. CDR1 SGHAT and CDR2 FQNNGV come from the germline V gene. Trimming cost V 0 bases and J 2 bases; bases outside gene matches: 7. Reverse transcription of 0.5 to 1 ug RNA used random hexamers. Amplification of TCR beta CDR3 used immunoSEQ multiplex PCR across 54 Vbeta and 13 Jbeta. TCRdb ran MiXCR on the immunoSEQ multiplex PCR reads and lists one entry per CDR3 protein. The profile covers approximately 300,000 distinct CDR3 sequences, with 75% to 90% appearing a single time and approximately 0.2% taken by the ten largest.

The gene calls are TRBV11-2 and TRBJ2-3, with 8 bases that match TRBD2. The receptor comes from a human donor with multiple sclerosis. Input material: CD8+ T cells from PBMCs. The CDR3 sequence: CASSLEIAGGNTDTQYF. In DNA form, the CDR3 reads TGTGCCAGCAGCTTAGAGATTGCGGGGGGAAACACAGATACGCAGTATTTT.